Following are 29 T cell receptor beta chains from one sample sequenced in a study of metastatic and nonmetastatic thyroid tumors. No treatment of any kind had been given to any patient before thyroid surgery. TCRdb reprocessed the PCR reads via MiXCR. The table includes over 7,500 clones, 20% to 30% detected once. Sequenced sample: adjacent normal tissue. These receptors all come from a female donor with papillary thyroid cancer or a benign thyroid nodule (not recorded which). Some clones in this sample may be carry-over from other donors' samples.

The chain couples TRBV7-3 to TRBJ1-1; D ambiguous. The germline V and J ends were trimmed by 2 bases and 1 base, with 5 bases remaining between them. From germline, CDR1 is SGHTA and CDR2 FQGTGA. This CDR3 has 13 amino acids. The CDR3 loop is CASSLGSNTEAFF. The DNA of the CDR3 is TGTGCCAGCAGCTTAGGTTCGAACACTGAAGCTTTCTTT.

V usage is TRBV11-3 and J usage is TRBJ2-7; D uncertain. Trimming left V 4 bases short and J 4 bases short, with 20 bases between. Germline values: CDR1 SGHNT, CDR2 YENEEA. The CDR3 consists of 16 residues. Here the CDR3 DNA reads TGTGCCAGCAGCTCCGGTAGTGGCACAGCAAAATACGAGCAGTACTTC. Protein product: CASSSGSGTAKYEQYF.

The J gene is TRBJ2-4, the V gene TRBV5-1; D not resolved. V dropped 4 bases and J dropped 2 bases, with 4 bases sitting between them. The CDR3 has 12 amino acids. The germline CDR1 and CDR2 sequences are SGHRS and YFSETQ. This CDR3 reads CASSGSKNIQYF. For the CDR3, the DNA is TGCGCCAGCAGCGGTTCCAAAAACATTCAGTACTTC.

This clone was observed a handful of times. V usage is TRBV28 and J usage is TRBJ1-1; tentatively, D is TRBD1 (6 bases). The CDR3 spans 14 residues. Per germline, CDR1 MDHEN and CDR2 SYDVKM. Trimming removed 1 base from V and 4 bases from J, with 10 bases in between. The CDR3 DNA reads as TGTGCCAGCAGTTTATTCGGGGGCTCCACTGAAGCTTTCTTT. This translates into CASSLFGGSTEAFF. The full variable domain, rest sourced from reference TRBV28 and TRBJ1-1, is DVKVTQSSRYLVKRTGEKVFLECVQDMDHENMFWYRQDPGLGLRLIYFSYDVKMKEKGDIPEGYSVSREKKERFSLILESASTNQTSMYLCASSLFGGSTEAFFGQGTRLTVV.

The V gene is TRBV6-5, the J gene TRBJ1-6; 7 bases line up with TRBD1. The CDR3 runs to 14 residues. Looked up from germline, CDR1 is MNHEY and CDR2 is SVGAGI. Trimming removed 5 bases from V and 9 bases from J; junction bases left unmatched: 7. CDR3 in amino acids: CASSHEQGTSPLHF. CDR3 sequence (DNA): TGTGCCAGCAGTCACGAACAGGGGACTTCACCCCTCCACTTT.

This clone is classed as medium-sized (0.01 to 0.1%). The CDR3 here is CASSLFGTNQPQHF. Written as DNA, the CDR3 is TGTGCCAGCAGTTTATTCGGGACCAATCAGCCCCAGCATTTT. The chain employs TRBV12-3 or TRBV12-4 and TRBJ1-5, with a possible D match to TRBD1 (5 bases). This CDR3 contains 14 residues. The V gene lost 2 bases and the J gene lost 3 bases, with 8 bases spanning the gap.

The CDR3 is CASSKRGVVNEQFF. The DNA for the CDR3 is TGTGCCAGCAGTAAGCGGGGGGTCGTCAATGAGCAGTTCTTC. J is TRBJ2-1 and V is TRBV12-3 or TRBV12-4; 9 positions match TRBD2. This CDR3 region has 14 residues. V was pared by 5 bases and J by 6 bases, with 5 bases of the junction left unmatched.

This clone is classed as medium-sized. The J gene is TRBJ1-1, the V gene TRBV19, with 9 positions matching TRBD1. This CDR3 has 13 residues. With 4 bases clipped from V and 12 bases from J, the junction kept 9 bases outside the gene matches. Germline V gene data show CDR1 as LNHDA and CDR2 as SQIVND (reference sequence). DNA for the CDR3: TGTGCCAGTAGTACTGAGGGGACAGGGAGCTCTTTCTTT. Protein: CASSTEGTGSSFF.

In this sample, this clone is medium-sized (0.01 to 0.1%). The rearrangement links TRBV2 to TRBJ2-2; 9 nucleotides match TRBD1. The CDR3 covers 16 residues. The junction had 6 bases not matched to a gene; V was cut back by 6 bases and J by 1 base. The germline V gene encodes CDR1 SNHLY and CDR2 FYNNEI. DNA for the CDR3: TGTGCCAGCAGACAACAGGGGGCCTTGAACACCGGGGAGCTGTTTTTT. It codes for CASRQQGALNTGELFF.

This clone was seen a few times. In nucleotides, the CDR3 is TGTGCCAACGGGACAGGGTCGAGCTCTGGAAACACCATATATTTT. This translates into CANGTGSSSGNTIYF. The chain links TRBV6-1 to TRBJ1-3; 9 nucleotides match TRBD1. This CDR3 comprises 15 residues. Looked up from germline, CDR1 is MNHNS and CDR2 is SASEGT. V gave up 10 bases and J gave up 0 bases; unmatched junction bases: 7.

This clone appeared a single time. The chain recombines TRBV30 with TRBJ2-2; D is unresolved. Per germline, CDR1 GTSNPN and CDR2 SVGIG (reference sequence). The length of the CDR3 is 13 residues. The V gene lost 4 bases and the J gene lost 7 bases, with 13 bases spanning the gap. The DNA for the CDR3 is TGTGCCTGGAACAAGGGATCCCACGGGGAGCTGTTTTTT. Its protein is CAWNKGSHGELFF.

This clone is medium-sized in the sample. V is TRBV28 and J is TRBJ1-6; possible D gene TRBD1, 5 bases. The CDR3 spans 14 residues. The germline V gene encodes CDR1 MDHEN and CDR2 SYDVKM. V dropped 7 bases and J dropped 7 bases, with 14 bases sitting between them. For the CDR3, the DNA is TGTGCCAGCACCCTGGGGAGGGGCAATTCACCCCTCCACTTT. It codes for CASTLGRGNSPLHF.

V and J are TRBV2 and TRBJ1-2; D remains ambiguous. V shed 1 base and J shed 3 bases, with 9 bases lying between them. Germline-derived CDR1 and CDR2 are SNHLY and FYNNEI. The CDR3 runs to 14 residues. For the CDR3, the DNA is TGTGCCAGCAGTGAAGAGCGCAGCTACTATGGCTACACCTTC. Translation: CASSEERSYYGYTF.

In its sample, this clone was seen once. The chain links TRBV7-3 to TRBJ2-1; 10 bases are a match to TRBD1. The CDR3 contains 13 residues. CDR1 SGHTA and CDR2 FQGTGA come from the germline V gene. Trimming at V came to 0 bases and at J to 15 bases, leaving 5 bases not matched to a gene. The CDR3 region has the DNA TGTGCCAGCAGCTTAACTCCCGGGACAGGGGTGTTCTTC. Amino acids: CASSLTPGTGVFF.

The table lists this clone with a few counts. The rearrangement uses TRBV27 and TRBJ2-7; TRBD1 matches at 10 bases. V lost 5 bases, J lost 0 bases, and 10 bases stayed unmatched. The CDR3 runs 17 residues. Germline V gene data show CDR1 as MNHEY and CDR2 as SMNVEV (reference sequence). This chain's CDR3 is CASSAVSGTGDSYEQYF. DNA of the CDR3: TGTGCCAGCAGTGCGGTGTCTGGGACAGGGGACTCCTACGAGCAGTACTTC.

This clone is classed as medium-sized (0.01 to 0.1%). The chain employs TRBV5-5 and TRBJ2-7; TRBD1 matches at 7 bases. The ends lost 0 bases at V and 4 bases at J; junction bases unmatched: 7. CDR1 and CDR2 from the germline V gene are SGHKS and YYEKEE (reference sequence). The CDR3 spans 15 residues. In DNA form, the CDR3 reads TGTGCCAGCAGCTTGGGACAGGGACCCCAATACGAGCAGTACTTC. Protein sequence: CASSLGQGPQYEQYF.

Notes on this clone: This may arise from a read error, as a much more abundant clone is one base away. The V call is TRBV30, the J call TRBJ1-1; maybe TRBD1 (6 bases). Trimming took 0 bases from V and 7 from J, leaving 12 bases between them. Per the germline V gene, CDR1 is GTSNPN and CDR2 is SVGIG (reference sequence). This CDR3 comprises 13 residues. CDR3: CAWSVGRGIEAFF. DNA of the CDR3: TGTGCCTGGAGTGTCGGCAGGGGAATTGAAGCTTTCTTT.

The table lists this clone with a few counts. The chain has TRBV5-1 and TRBJ2-3, with TRBD1 as a possible D gene (5 bases). The germline gives CDR1 SGHRS, CDR2 YFSETQ. The CDR3 is 16 residues long. The V end was cut by 4 bases, the J end by 4 bases, with 19 bases between. CDR3 protein: CASSVPIGEGADTQYF. The CDR3, as DNA: TGCGCCAGCAGCGTCCCCATAGGGGAAGGAGCAGATACGCAGTATTTT.

With regard to this clone: Its ends do not fully match the called genes, so a read error is possible. V is TRBV19 and J is TRBJ2-7, with a weak D call TRBD1 (6 bases). CDR3 length: 12 residues. Germline CDR1 is LNHDA and CDR2 is SQIVND (reference sequence). DNA for the CDR3: TGTGCCAGTAGTGAATCCAGGGGCGAGCATTACTTC. Its translation is CASSESRGEHYF.

This clone was recorded a few times. The chain has TRBV7-2 and TRBJ1-1; D not certain. This CDR3 has 13 residues. Germline CDR1 SGHTA, CDR2 FQGNSA. V lost 3 bases, J lost 6 bases, and 11 bases lay in between. The CDR3: CASSFYLSAEAFF. The CDR3 DNA follows: TGTGCCAGCAGCTTCTATCTTAGCGCTGAAGCTTTCTTT.

This clone was detected ten times or more. The V and J genes are TRBV5-1 and TRBJ2-3; D uncertain. The V end was cut by 0 bases, the J end by 7 bases, with 6 bases between. Germline CDR1 and CDR2: SGHRS and YFSETQ. This CDR3 region has 12 residues. The DNA for the CDR3 is TGCGCCAGCAGCTTGGTCTTCAATACGCAGTATTTT. Encoded protein: CASSLVFNTQYF.

This clone is termed medium-sized (0.01 to 0.1%). The chain employs TRBV20-1 and TRBJ2-7, with 10 bases that match TRBD1. The CDR3 covers 15 residues. CDR1 DFQATT and CDR2 SNEGSKA come from the germline V gene (reference sequence). The ends lost 3 bases at V and 7 bases at J; junction bases unmatched: 12. CDR3 sequence: CSASRRDRGTGEQYF. CDR3 sequence (DNA): TGCAGTGCTAGTAGGAGGGACAGGGGTACGGGGGAGCAGTACTTC.

This clone is medium-sized. Other DNA sequences in this sample translate to the same CDR3. J is TRBJ2-5 and V is TRBV3-1; possible D gene TRBD2, 7 bases. The length of the CDR3 is 19 residues. Germline lookup yields CDR1 LGHDT and CDR2 YNNKEL (reference sequence). The V and J ends lost 3 bases and 1 base respectively, with 24 bases between them. CDR3 DNA: TGTGCCAGCAGCCAGGTCCCTGGGGGCGGCGGGGGTCCCCAAGAGACCCAGTACTTC. Amino acids: CASSQVPGGGGGPQETQYF.

This sequence joins TRBV5-5 and TRBJ2-7; no definite D call. Germline V gene lookup returns CDR1 SGHKS and CDR2 YYEKEE (reference sequence). This CDR3 is 11 amino acids long. Trimming took 2 bases from V and 3 from J, leaving 3 bases between them. CDR3 coding DNA: TGTGCCAGCAGCTTCCTCTACGAGCAGTACTTC. This encodes CASSFLYEQYF.

The chain carries TRBV28 and TRBJ2-2; D is unresolved. Germline CDR1 reads MDHEN; CDR2 reads SYDVKM. There are 14 residues in the CDR3. Trimming removed 5 bases at V and 7 bases at J, with 14 bases between. The CDR3 region is CASSRLKRSGELFF. DNA of the CDR3: TGTGCCAGCAGTAGACTTAAGAGGAGCGGGGAGCTGTTTTTT.

This clone qualifies as medium-sized. This chain uses TRBV7-9 with TRBJ1-2; 7 nucleotides line up with TRBD1. Losses at the gene ends were 1 base for V and 8 bases for J; bases not matched to a gene: 10. Germline-derived CDR1 and CDR2 are SEHNR and FQNEAQ (reference sequence). The CDR3 consists of 15 residues. CDR3 region: CASSLGSTGMEGYTF. CDR3 coding DNA: TGTGCCAGCAGCTTAGGGTCGACAGGGATGGAGGGCTACACCTTC.

The chain recombines TRBV5-6 with TRBJ2-1; TRBD1 matches at 8 bases. CDR3 size: 15 residues. The junction had 10 bases not matched to a gene; V was cut back by 1 base and J by 10 bases. The germline V gene has CDR1 SGHDT and CDR2 YYEEEE. CDR3: CASSLTTGGLEEQFF. CDR3 sequence (DNA): TGTGCCAGCAGCTTGACCACAGGGGGGCTAGAGGAGCAGTTCTTC.

V is TRBV6-6 and J is TRBJ1-1; D might be TRBD1 (5 bases). The CDR3 runs 13 residues. Germline CDR1 reads MNHNY; CDR2 reads SVGAGI (reference sequence). With 1 base removed from V and 5 bases from J, the gap between germline ends came to 8 bases. CDR3 in amino acids: CASSYLGETEAFF. The CDR3 region has the DNA TGTGCCAGCAGTTACTTGGGGGAAACTGAAGCTTTCTTT.

About this clone itself: The identical CDR3 is also encoded by other nucleotide sequences in the sample. This chain links TRBV28 with TRBJ2-3; the D call may be TRBD1 or TRBD2 (5 bases each). The ends were cut back, 7 bases at V and 4 bases at J, with 21 bases in the middle. CDR1 is MDHEN, CDR2 SYDVKM, per germline. The CDR3 contains 16 residues. CDR3 DNA: TGTGCCAGCACCTACGCACCGGGGCAGATCGCAGATACGCAGTATTTT. Translation: CASTYAPGQIADTQYF.